This is a list of T cell receptor beta chains from one sample in a study of cytomegalovirus exposure and HLA in healthy donors. TCRdb keeps only in-frame clones here, not all; method: immunoSEQ multiplex PCR. Among approximately 130,000 clones, approximately 89% were seen once, and the ten largest hold about 7%. Input material: PBMCs. Receptors were obtained from a woman aged 25 to 39 in good health and CMV-seropositive. CDR3s include the opening cysteine and the closing phenylalanine or tryptophan. A D gene is named only where the DNA matches it firmly. Size is stated for part of the rows, as once, few or many counts, or as a class when the clone is expanded.

TRBD2 | TRBJ2-1 | TRBV29-1 | NA | CSVEPGLASYNEQFF | TGCAGCGTTGAACCGGGACTAGCGAGTTACAATGAGCAGTTCTTC
NA | TRBJ1-5 | TRBV28 | NA | CASNLENQPQHF | TGTGCCAGCAACTTAGAGAATCAGCCCCAGCATTTT
NA | TRBJ1-5 | TRBV5-4 | NA | CASSFGPGGHLGNQPQHF | TGTGCCAGCAGCTTTGGACCCGGGGGGCACCTTGGCAATCAGCCCCAGCATTTT
NA | TRBJ1-1 | TRBV4-2 | NA | CASSRADPNTEAFF | TGTGCCAGCAGCCGGGCAGATCCGAACACTGAAGCTTTCTTT
NA | TRBJ2-1 | TRBV27 | NA | CASSPGRLPGNEQFF | TGTGCCAGCAGTCCCGGACGTCTCCCGGGGAATGAGCAGTTCTTC
NA | TRBJ2-7 | TRBV5-4 | NA | CASSVGTAGLEQYF | TGTGCCAGCAGCGTCGGGACGGCGGGGCTCGAGCAGTACTTC
NA | TRBJ2-1 | TRBV5-6 | few | CASSLSRGEQFF | TGTGCCAGCAGCTTGTCGAGAGGTGAGCAGTTCTTC
NA | TRBJ2-1 | TRBV4-1 | NA | CASSPRGAAGEQFF | TGCGCCAGCAGCCCGCGGGGCGCAGCGGGCGAGCAGTTCTTC
NA | TRBJ1-1 | TRBV25-1 | NA | CASSGGTEAFF | TGTGCCAGCAGTGGAGGTACTGAAGCTTTCTTT
NA | TRBJ1-6 | TRBV6-1 | NA | CATFPGGYNSPLHF | TGTGCCACCTTCCCGGGGGGTTATAATTCACCCCTCCACTTT
TRBD2 | TRBJ2-1 | TRBV5-4 | NA | CASSLAGGGGWNEQFF | TGTGCCAGCAGCTTGGCGGGGGGGGGCGGGTGGAATGAGCAGTTCTTC
TRBD1 | TRBJ2-7 | TRBV5-1 | NA | CASSSTGFSYEQYF | TGCGCCAGCAGCTCGACAGGGTTCTCCTACGAGCAGTACTTC
NA | TRBJ1-5 | TRBV7-6 | NA | CASSLERGINQPQHF | TGTGCCAGCAGCTTAGAAAGGGGAATTAATCAGCCCCAGCATTTT
NA | TRBJ2-7 | TRBV25-1 | NA | CASSTGEGAYEQYF | TGTGCCAGCAGTACCGGGGAGGGGGCCTACGAGCAGTACTTC
NA | TRBJ2-5 | TRBV18 | NA | CASSPVVGQETQYF | TGTGCCAGCTCACCCGTTGTCGGCCAAGAGACCCAGTACTTC
TRBD2 | TRBJ2-1 | TRBV28 | NA | CASSLGLGNEQFF | TGTGCCAGCAGTTTAGGACTAGGGAATGAGCAGTTCTTC
NA | TRBJ1-6 | TRBV7-3 | NA | CASSLNRDSPLHF | TGTGCCAGCAGCTTAAACAGGGACTCACCCCTCCACTTT
NA | TRBJ1-4 | TRBV19 | NA | CASNDGTNEKLFF | TGTGCCAGTAACGACGGGACTAATGAAAAACTGTTTTTT
TRBD2 | TRBJ2-1 | TRBV6-1 | NA | CASSSYGAGELEQFF | TGTGCCAGCAGTTCCTATGGAGCGGGAGAATTAGAGCAGTTCTTC
TRBD2 | TRBJ2-5 | TRBV19 | NA | CASSIISGSSGAETQYF | TGTGCCAGTAGTATAATCAGTGGGTCTAGCGGGGCAGAGACCCAGTACTTC
NA | TRBJ2-7 | TRBV7-9 | NA | CASSPQGRKAEQYF | TGTGCCAGCAGCCCCCAGGGGCGCAAGGCCGAGCAGTACTTC
NA | TRBJ1-3 | TRBV7-6 | NA | CASSLGLSSGNTIYF | TGTGCCAGCAGCTTGGGACTTTCCTCTGGAAACACCATATATTTT
NA | TRBJ1-2 | TRBV20-1 | NA | CSASGGGGYTF | TGCAGTGCTAGCGGGGGGGGTGGCTACACCTTC
TRBD2 | TRBJ2-1 | TRBV2 | NA | CASSVAGGPYNEQFF | TGTGCCAGCAGTGTAGCGGGGGGACCCTACAATGAGCAGTTCTTC
TRBD1 | TRBJ2-7 | TRBV5-5 | few | CASSLGTGVPYEQYF | TGTGCCAGCAGCTTGGGAACAGGGGTCCCCTACGAGCAGTACTTC
NA | TRBJ1-5 | TRBV7-9 | NA | CASSLGGRDFNQPQHF | TGTGCCAGCAGCTTAGGGGGCAGGGATTTCAATCAGCCCCAGCATTTT
NA | TRBJ1-1 | TRBV9 | NA | CASRERSSGEAFF | TGTGCCAGCAGAGAGCGGTCCTCCGGGGAGGCTTTCTTT
TRBD1 | TRBJ1-1 | TRBV19 | NA | CASRTGGQTEAFF | TGTGCCAGTAGGACAGGGGGCCAGACTGAAGCTTTCTTT
TRBD2 | TRBJ2-5 | TRBV5-6 | NA | CASSLLAGGRETQYF | TGTGCCAGCAGCTTGCTAGCGGGGGGGCGGGAGACCCAGTACTTC
NA | TRBJ1-1 | TRBV6-5 | NA | CASSLDSSNTEAFF | TGTGCCAGCAGCCTGGACAGCTCAAACACTGAAGCTTTCTTT
TRBD2 | TRBJ2-3 | TRBV7-3 | NA | CASSLGTSGGTDTQYF | TGTGCCAGCAGCTTAGGTACTAGCGGGGGGACAGATACGCAGTATTTT
NA | TRBJ2-1 | TRBV30 | NA | CAWSVGQGVNEQFF | TGTGCCTGGAGTGTTGGACAAGGGGTAAATGAGCAGTTCTTC
NA | TRBJ1-3 | TRBV30 | NA | CSIDSPSGNTIYF | TGTTCCATTGACAGTCCTTCTGGAAACACCATATATTTT
TRBD1 | TRBJ1-2 | TRBV6-5 | NA | CASSLDREYGYTF | TGTGCCAGCAGTCTGGACAGGGAGTATGGCTACACCTTC
TRBD1 | TRBJ1-2 | TRBV18 | NA | CASSLDRVYGYTF | TGTGCCAGCTCACTTGACAGGGTCTATGGCTACACCTTC
NA | TRBJ1-1 | TRBV6-6 | NA | CASSYAGEQAFF | TGTGCCAGCAGTTACGCGGGGGAGCAAGCTTTCTTT
NA | TRBJ2-2 | TRBV10-2 | once | CASGRGNTGELFF | TGCGCCAGCGGCAGGGGGAACACCGGGGAGCTGTTTTTT
TRBD1 | TRBJ1-1 | TRBV6-5 | NA | CASSYSGTAEAFF | TGTGCCAGCAGTTACTCCGGGACAGCTGAAGCTTTCTTT
NA | TRBJ1-1 | TRBV28 | NA | CASRPRTALNTEAFF | TGTGCCAGCAGGCCACGCACAGCACTGAACACTGAAGCTTTCTTT
NA | TRBJ1-2 | TRBV6-1 | few | CASSEREVTPGYGYTF | TGTGCCAGCAGTGAGAGGGAAGTAACCCCCGGCTATGGCTACACCTTC
NA | TRBJ2-3 | TRBV28 | NA | CASSSAVMAHLNTDTQYF | TGTGCCAGCAGTTCCGCTGTTATGGCACATCTTAACACAGATACGCAGTATTTT
NA | TRBJ2-7 | TRBV18 | NA | CASSPEDSRSYEQYF | TGTGCCAGCTCACCAGAGGACAGCCGCTCCTACGAGCAGTACTTC
TRBD2 | TRBJ2-5 | TRBV5-1 | NA | CASSGRDYLRETQYF | TGCGCCAGCAGCGGCCGGGACTACCTCCGAGAGACCCAGTACTTC
TRBD2 | TRBJ2-2 | TRBV11-2 | NA | CASSWGLAGGPGTGELFF | TGTGCCAGCAGCTGGGGACTAGCGGGAGGGCCGGGCACCGGGGAGCTGTTTTTT
NA | TRBJ1-2 | TRBV19 | few | CASTPHQQGNGYTF | TGTGCCAGTACACCCCACCAGCAGGGGAATGGCTACACCTTC
NA | TRBJ1-3 | TRBV28 | few | CASRPPGGYTGARNTIYF | TGTGCCAGCAGGCCACCGGGGGGTTACACGGGGGCTCGAAACACCATATATTTT
NA | TRBJ1-5 | TRBV30 | NA | CAWSVLGTGINQPQHF | TGTGCCTGGAGTGTACTGGGTACAGGGATTAATCAGCCCCAGCATTTT
TRBD1 | TRBJ1-2 | TRBV6-5 | NA | CASSHGQGDGYTF | TGTGCCAGCAGTCACGGACAGGGGGATGGCTACACCTTC
TRBD2 | TRBJ2-5 | TRBV4-2 | NA | CASSQVISGGLQGVETQYF | TGTGCCAGCAGCCAAGTAATCAGCGGGGGCCTCCAGGGTGTGGAGACCCAGTACTTC
NA | TRBJ1-3 | TRBV4-1 | once | CASSRGGEGASGNTIYF | TGCGCCAGCAGCCGGGGAGGTGAGGGAGCCTCTGGAAACACCATATATTTT
NA | TRBJ1-5 | TRBV10-1 | NA | CASSIGYIGESQHF | TGCGCCAGCAGTATTGGTTATATCGGTGAGTCCCAGCATTTT